The next 29 T cell receptor beta chains were all read from a single sample in a study of T cell changes during pregnancy in multiple sclerosis. Sequencing was performed with immunoSEQ multiplex PCR; in TCRdb, only in-frame clones are kept and a portion is missing. Counted here are about 69,000 clones, approximately 86% occurring once; the ten biggest clones make up about 3.5%. This specimen was peripheral blood, taken before pregnancy. These receptor sequences come from a female donor with multiple sclerosis, enrolled in a pregnancy study.

The CDR3 is CASSLKPGKTETQYF. In DNA, the CDR3 is TGTGCCAGCAGCTTAAAGCCAGGGAAGACAGAGACCCAGTACTTC. The V and J genes are TRBV7-3 and TRBJ2-5; tentatively, D is TRBD1 (5 bases). Deletions cut 1 base from V and 4 bases from J, with 13 bases between. The V gene's germline CDR1 is SGHTA and CDR2 FQGTGA. This CDR3 comprises 15 residues.

This chain connects TRBV18 to TRBJ2-3; perhaps TRBD2 as D (6 bases). The V end was cut by 0 bases, the J end by 0 bases, with 7 bases between. Germline values: CDR1 KGHSH, CDR2 LQKENI. The CDR3 extends over 15 amino acids. CDR3 in DNA: TGTGCCAGCTCACCACCGGGGGGTAGCACAGATACGCAGTATTTT. The encoded protein is CASSPPGGSTDTQYF. The entire variable domain, with the rest obtained from reference TRBV18 and TRBJ2-3, is as follows: NAGVMQNPRHLVRRRGQEARLRCSPMKGHSHVYWYRQLPEEGLKFMVYLQKENIIDESGMPKERFSAEFPKEGPSILRIQQVVRGDSAAYFCASSPPGGSTDTQYFGPGTRLTVL.

The J gene is TRBJ1-1, the V gene TRBV5-1, with 8 bases fitting TRBD1. The V segment lost 0 bases and the J segment 2 bases; nucleotides outside the gene matches: 3. Germline CDR1 is SGHRS and CDR2 is YFSETQ. The CDR3 contains 15 residues. The DNA for the CDR3 is TGCGCCAGCAGCTTGGGCCAGGGGGCTAACACTGAAGCTTTCTTT. This sequence encodes CASSLGQGANTEAFF.

The V gene is TRBV30, the J gene TRBJ2-7; D is possibly TRBD2 (5 bases). The V gene's germline CDR1 is GTSNPN and CDR2 SVGIG (reference sequence). V lost 1 base and J lost 0, with 10 bases in between. The CDR3 consists of 14 residues. In DNA form, the CDR3 reads TGTGCCTGGAGTGGAGGGAGCGGCTCCTACGAGCAGTACTTC. Its protein is CAWSGGSGSYEQYF.

This clone was detected once. The rearrangement uses TRBV4-2 and TRBJ1-2; 7 bases match TRBD1. Per germline, CDR1 LGHNA and CDR2 YNFKEQ. The CDR3 covers 15 residues. V gave up 4 bases and J gave up 6 bases; unmatched junction bases: 11. CDR3 sequence reads: CASSPGQPEADGYTF. The CDR3 coding sequence is TGTGCCAGCAGCCCGGGACAGCCCGAGGCCGATGGCTACACCTTC.

The CDR3 bases are TGCGCCAGCAGCTTGGCCAGGGAGGATGAGCAGTTCTTC. It specifies CASSLAREDEQFF. The V gene is TRBV5-1, the J gene TRBJ2-1; D might be TRBD2 (6 bases). Trimming left V 0 bases short and J 8 bases short, with 9 bases between. Germline V gene data show CDR1 as SGHRS and CDR2 as YFSETQ. The CDR3 is 13 amino acids.

The chain links TRBV5-1 to TRBJ2-7; weak D call: TRBD2 (6 bases). CDR3 length: 18 amino acids. Germline CDR1 reads SGHRS; CDR2 reads YFSETQ. V lost 1 base and J lost 2, with 22 bases in between. CDR3 amino acids: CASSLTGSGTVITYEQYF. The DNA for the CDR3 is TGCGCCAGCAGCTTGACAGGATCCGGGACTGTGATAACCTACGAGCAGTACTTC.

The genes are TRBV18 and TRBJ1-5, with a tentative D call TRBD1 (6 bases). This CDR3 contains 16 residues. Germline assignment: CDR1 KGHSH and CDR2 LQKENI. V lost 2 bases to trimming and J lost 2 bases, with 13 bases between them. The CDR3 DNA reads as TGTGCCAGCTCACCATGGACAGTTTCTGGCAATCAGCCCCAGCATTTT. This gives the protein CASSPWTVSGNQPQHF.

The rearrangement links TRBV4-3 to TRBJ2-2; D gene ambiguous. V shed 0 bases and J shed 1 base, with 18 bases lying between them. Germline V gives CDR1 LGHNA, CDR2 YSLEER. The CDR3 has 19 amino acids. CDR3 in DNA: TGCGCCAGCAGCCAAGATTGGTATGGGCCCACGGTGAACACCGGGGAGCTGTTTTTT. It encodes CASSQDWYGPTVNTGELFF.

This clone was counted a single time. CDR3 in amino acids: CASSRGTDLLTHEKLFF. The CDR3 DNA reads TGCGCCAGCAGCCGGGGGACAGATCTTCTTACGCATGAAAAACTGTTTTTT. This chain connects TRBV4-3 to TRBJ1-4; 7 nucleotides line up with TRBD1. Unmatched junction bases numbered 14, after V lost 4 bases and J lost 6 bases. The CDR3 is made up of 17 amino acids. Germline CDR1 and CDR2: LGHNA and YSLEER.

V gene TRBV7-2 combines with J gene TRBJ2-5; D might be TRBD1 (5 bases). V dropped 5 bases and J dropped 5 bases, with 15 bases sitting between them. The germline V gene has CDR1 SGHTA and CDR2 FQGNSA. The CDR3 totals 14 residues. CDR3 sequence reads: CASSRTPKGETQYF. Written as DNA, the CDR3 is TGTGCCAGCAGCAGGACACCTAAGGGGGAGACCCAGTACTTC.

The chain combines TRBV4-2 with TRBJ2-5, with 10 positions matching TRBD2. This CDR3 is 17 amino acids long. Trimming removed 2 bases from V and 0 bases from J; junction bases left unmatched: 6. In germline, CDR1 is LGHNA, CDR2 YNFKEQ. The CDR3 DNA is TGTGCCAGCAGCCAATTAACTAGCGGGGCCTACCAAGAGACCCAGTACTTC. This codes for CASSQLTSGAYQETQYF.

As for this clone: Distinct nucleotide sequences in the sample also encode this CDR3. The rearrangement uses TRBV9 and TRBJ2-7; TRBD2 agrees at 7 bases. CDR1 SGDLS and CDR2 YYNGEE come from the germline V gene. The CDR3 totals 14 residues. Trimming took 0 bases from V and 4 from J; bases not matched to a gene: 4. CDR3 amino acids: CASSVAGGPYEQYF. CDR3 nucleotides: TGTGCCAGCAGCGTAGCGGGGGGACCGTACGAGCAGTACTTC.

This clone was seen only once. The chain uses TRBV5-4 and TRBJ1-1; D possibly corresponds to TRBD1 (5 bases). Germline V gene lookup returns CDR1 SGHNT and CDR2 YYREEE (reference sequence). V was trimmed by 5 bases and J by 1 base, leaving 6 bases between them. This CDR3 spans 12 amino acids. The CDR3, as DNA: TGTGCCAGCAGGCAGGGGAACACTGAAGCTTTCTTT. Protein product: CASRQGNTEAFF.

The chain employs TRBV2 and TRBJ2-1; 12 positions match TRBD2. CDR3 length equals 15 residues. Germline V lookup: CDR1 SNHLY, CDR2 FYNNEI. Germline trimming cut 6 bases from V and 3 bases from J; bases unmatched to any gene: 3. In DNA, the CDR3 is TGTGCCAGCAGGACTAGCGGGAGTATCTACAATGAGCAGTTCTTC. It is translated as CASRTSGSIYNEQFF. Drawing the rest from reference TRBV2 and TRBJ2-1, the complete variable domain is EPEVTQTPSHQVTQMGQEVILRCVPISNHLYFYWYRQILGQKVEFLVSFYNNEISEKSEIFDDQFSVERPDGSNFTLKIRSTKLEDSAMYFCASRTSGSIYNEQFFGPGTRLTVL.

The rearrangement uses TRBV10-1 and TRBJ2-3; D is unresolved. This CDR3 spans 15 amino acids. Per germline, CDR1 WNHNN and CDR2 SYGVQD (reference sequence). V lost 2 bases and J 6 bases, leaving 15 bases between the germline ends. CDR3 loop: CASSEPLSGADTQYF. CDR3 DNA sequence: TGCGCCAGCAGTGAGCCGTTATCGGGTGCGGATACGCAGTATTTT.

This clone was observed many times. The chain joins TRBV18 to TRBJ1-2; D remains unclear. V shed 2 bases and J shed 8 bases, with 15 bases lying between them. Germline CDR1 is KGHSH and CDR2 is LQKENI. The CDR3 loop spans 14 amino acids. The CDR3 sequence is CASSPEAVPGGYTF. CDR3 DNA sequence: TGTGCCAGCTCACCAGAGGCGGTCCCGGGAGGCTACACCTTC. The full variable domain, in which reference TRBV18 and TRBJ1-2 provide the parts outside the CDR3, is NAGVMQNPRHLVRRRGQEARLRCSPMKGHSHVYWYRQLPEEGLKFMVYLQKENIIDESGMPKERFSAEFPKEGPSILRIQQVVRGDSAAYFCASSPEAVPGGYTFGSGTRLTVV.

The V gene is TRBV5-1, the J gene TRBJ1-2; TRBD1 matches at 7 bases. CDR3 size: 15 residues. Unmatched junction bases numbered 15, after V lost 5 bases and J lost 8 bases. Germline loops: CDR1 SGHRS, CDR2 YFSETQ. CDR3 amino acids: CASSYSGQSSRGYTF. The CDR3, as DNA: TGCGCCAGCAGTTACTCGGGACAGTCGAGTAGGGGCTACACCTTC.

The chain uses TRBV27 and TRBJ2-7; 9 bases match TRBD2. Germline V gene data show CDR1 as MNHEY and CDR2 as SMNVEV (reference sequence). Losses at the gene ends were 7 bases for V and 5 bases for J; bases not matched to a gene: 9. The CDR3 sequence is 14 residues long. The CDR3: CASTDSGSRNEQYF. CDR3 nucleotides: TGTGCCAGCACCGATAGCGGGAGTCGGAACGAGCAGTACTTC.

The chain combines TRBV29-1 with TRBJ2-5, with 9 bases identical to TRBD1. Per the germline V gene, CDR1 is SQVTM and CDR2 is ANQGSEA. The CDR3 runs to 14 residues. V was clipped by 3 bases and J by 1 base; unmatched bases: 3. In nucleotides, the CDR3 is TGCAGCGTTGAGGGGGACAGGGCCCAAGAGACCCAGTACTTC. Protein: CSVEGDRAQETQYF.

This chain joins TRBV7-2 and TRBJ1-3; D unresolved. The CDR3 sequence is 13 residues long. Germline V gene data show CDR1 as SGHTA and CDR2 as FQGNSA. Trimming stripped 1 base from V and 12 bases from J, with 13 bases between. CDR3 DNA sequence: TGTGCCAGCAGCTTAGATTACAGCACCAGCATATATTTT. This codes for CASSLDYSTSIYF.

This clone was seen a handful of times. The J gene is TRBJ1-5, the V gene TRBV27, with D uncertain. Trimming pared 8 bases from V and 4 bases from J, leaving 12 bases between. The CDR3 totals 13 residues. Germline loops: CDR1 MNHEY, CDR2 SMNVEV (reference sequence). CDR3 bases: TGTGCCAGCGCTCTTAGCCGGAATCAGCCCCAGCATTTT. Encoded protein: CASALSRNQPQHF.

This clone was seen only once. The rearrangement joins TRBV4-1 to TRBJ1-1; 7 nucleotides agree with TRBD1. With V trimmed by 0 bases and J by 4 bases, 11 bases remained unmatched. From germline, CDR1 is MGHRA and CDR2 YSYEKL. The CDR3 runs to 17 residues. CDR3 amino acids: CASSQDKWQGVGTEAFF. The CDR3 DNA sequence: TGCGCCAGCAGCCAAGATAAGTGGCAGGGGGTAGGCACTGAAGCTTTCTTT.

This clone was seen once. The chain recombines TRBV4-3 with TRBJ1-4; 11 bases line up with TRBD1. J gave up 6 bases and V 0 bases, and 18 bases lay outside the gene matches. Per germline, CDR1 LGHNA and CDR2 YSLEER. The CDR3 length is 21 residues. The CDR3 DNA is TGCGCCAGCAGCCAAGATTTCGTCAACCGCGGACAGGGGGCGGAGGATGAAAAACTGTTTTTT. Protein: CASSQDFVNRGQGAEDEKLFF.

This chain links TRBV18 with TRBJ1-2, with D unclear. The CDR3 totals 13 residues. V lost 3 bases and J 6 bases, leaving 11 bases between the germline ends. Germline assignment: CDR1 KGHSH and CDR2 LQKENI. This CDR3 reads CASSPDLTDGYTF. The CDR3 nucleotides read TGTGCCAGCTCACCCGACTTGACGGATGGCTACACCTTC.

The chain carries TRBV4-3 and TRBJ2-7, with no clear D. Germline loops: CDR1 LGHNA, CDR2 YSLEER. This CDR3 contains 16 residues. The V and J ends lost 0 bases and 4 bases respectively, with 16 bases between them. CDR3 nucleotide sequence: TGCGCCAGCAGCCAAGATCATCTAGGTAGCATATACGAGCAGTACTTC. Translating gives CASSQDHLGSIYEQYF.

The chain carries TRBV28 and TRBJ2-1; a weak D match, TRBD1 (5 bases). Per germline, CDR1 MDHEN and CDR2 SYDVKM. CDR3 length equals 13 residues. Trimming took 8 bases from V and 4 from J, leaving 12 bases between them. CDR3 loop: CASGRAEYNEQFF. The CDR3 bases are TGTGCCAGCGGCAGGGCAGAATACAATGAGCAGTTCTTC. The whole variable domain, filled in from reference TRBV28 and TRBJ2-1, reads DVKVTQSSRYLVKRTGEKVFLECVQDMDHENMFWYRQDPGLGLRLIYFSYDVKMKEKGDIPEGYSVSREKKERFSLILESASTNQTSMYLCASGRAEYNEQFFGPGTRLTVL.

V and J are TRBV7-2 and TRBJ1-4; D is undetermined. The CDR3 runs to 15 residues. Trimming took 1 base from V and 7 from J, leaving 13 bases between them. The germline V gene has CDR1 SGHTA and CDR2 FQGNSA. CDR3 DNA: TGTGCCAGCAGCTTAGATGGTGGTAGGAGTGAAAAACTGTTTTTT. It codes for CASSLDGGRSEKLFF.

The gene calls are TRBV10-2 and TRBJ1-1; 7 bases match TRBD1. This CDR3 is built from 14 residues. The trim removed 6 bases at V and 0 bases at J, leaving 4 bases unmatched. The germline gives CDR1 WSHSY, CDR2 SAAADI. The chain's CDR3 is CASSPTGLNTEAFF. DNA for the CDR3: TGCGCCAGCAGCCCGACAGGGCTGAACACTGAAGCTTTCTTT.